One and the same sample provided the 10 T cell receptor beta chains below, sequenced in a study of OX40 agonist ivuxolimab in advanced cancers. TCRdb keeps only in-frame clones here, not all; method: immunoSEQ multiplex PCR. The sample has tens of thousands of clones, roughly 80% seen once; the top ten hold 4% to 6%. The sample here was CD4+ or CD8+ T cells sorted from blood, taken in a trial of the OX40 agonist ivuxolimab. The receptors stem from an adult with an advanced solid tumor such as melanoma, head and neck, liver or kidney cancer.

The gene calls are TRBV7-6 and TRBJ1-4; D is undetermined. The CDR3 spans 17 residues. Germline CDR1 is SGHVS and CDR2 is FNYEAQ. Between the trimmed V and J ends, which lost 3 bases and 0 bases, there was a span of 14 bases. The CDR3 nucleotides are TGTGCCAGCAGCTTTGAACTGGACCCCGCAACTAATGAAAAACTGTTTTTT. Protein product: CASSFELDPATNEKLFF.

This clone has just a few counts. The J gene is TRBJ1-5, the V gene TRBV30; 7 bases match TRBD1. Trimming at V came to 7 bases and at J to 7 bases, leaving 10 bases not matched to a gene. CDR3 length: 13 residues. The germline V gene encodes CDR1 GTSNPN and CDR2 SVGIG (reference sequence). CDR3 DNA: TGTGCCTTACAGGGGAATGGGGGGCAGCCCCAGCATTTT. It translates to CALQGNGGQPQHF.

The genes are TRBV27 and TRBJ2-3, with TRBD2 matching over 13 bases. Germline V gene lookup returns CDR1 MNHEY and CDR2 SMNVEV (reference sequence). The CDR3 runs 16 residues. V lost 4 bases, J lost 7 bases, and 8 bases stayed unmatched. CDR3 DNA: TGTGCCAGCAGTTCCCAAACTAGCGGGAGGGTAAATACGCAGTATTTT. The encoded protein is CASSSQTSGRVNTQYF.

The chain recombines TRBV11-3 with TRBJ2-5; D may match TRBD1 or TRBD2 (5 bases each). Judging by the DNA end, TRBJ2-7 fits better; the J call may be wrong. In germline, CDR1 is SGHNT, CDR2 YENEEA. The CDR3 has 14 residues. CDR3 sequence reads: CASSPGTAYYEQYF. For the CDR3, the DNA is TGTGCCAGCAGCCCCGGGACCGCTTACTACGAGCAGTACTTC.

V is TRBV19 and J is TRBJ2-2; TRBD2 matches 12 bases. The CDR3 runs to 16 residues. Trimming removed 10 bases from V and 0 bases from J; junction bases left unmatched: 6. Germline CDR1 LNHDA, CDR2 SQIVND (reference sequence). CDR3 in amino acids: CAISTSGGSNTGELFF. The CDR3, as DNA: TGTGCCATCTCGACTAGCGGGGGATCGAACACCGGGGAGCTGTTTTTT.

The V and J genes are TRBV10-3 and TRBJ2-3, with D possibly being TRBD2 (5 bases). In germline, CDR1 is ENHRY, CDR2 SYGVKD. This CDR3 has 14 residues. The V gene lost 7 bases and the J gene lost 4 bases, with 15 bases spanning the gap. CDR3 loop: CAITGSTNSDTQYF. The CDR3 nucleotides are TGTGCCATCACTGGGTCGACTAATTCAGATACGCAGTATTTT.

The chain recombines TRBV5-1 with TRBJ1-3, with D perhaps TRBD1 (6 bases). CDR3 length: 16 residues. V was shortened by 4 bases and J by 0 bases, with 14 bases between the two germline ends. Germline V CDR1 and CDR2: SGHRS, YFSETQ. CDR3 DNA sequence: TGCGCCAGCAGCGCCTGGGGGGCGAGCTCTGGAAACACCATATATTTT. Translated: CASSAWGASSGNTIYF.

This clone was seen more than once but under ten times. The rearrangement joins TRBV7-2 to TRBJ2-3; D may be TRBD2 (5 bases). Germline CDR1 reads SGHTA; CDR2 reads FQGNSA. V lost 6 bases and J lost 2, with 21 bases in between. The CDR3 spans 17 residues. The CDR3 reads CASRPDVGERFTDTQYF. CDR3 bases: TGTGCCAGCAGACCGGACGTTGGGGAGAGGTTCACAGATACGCAGTATTTT.

The chain links TRBV5-4 to TRBJ1-3, with 9 nucleotides matching TRBD1. The CDR3 has 15 amino acids. CDR1 is SGHNT and CDR2 is YYREEE in the germline V gene (reference sequence). Trimming at V came to 2 bases and at J to 4 bases, leaving 4 bases not matched to a gene. The CDR3, as DNA: TGTGCCAGCAGCTTCGGACAGGGGACCGGAAACACCATATATTTT. Its protein is CASSFGQGTGNTIYF.

V usage is TRBV5-4 and J usage is TRBJ2-7; D may be TRBD1 (6 bases). Trimming cost V 1 base and J 5 bases, with 13 bases left between them. Per germline, CDR1 SGHNT and CDR2 YYREEE (reference sequence). The CDR3 totals 14 residues. CDR3: CASSLKQGYNEQYF. As DNA, the CDR3 is TGTGCCAGCAGCTTGAAACAGGGATATAACGAGCAGTACTTC.